Presented here are 20 T cell receptor beta chains from one specimen sequenced in a study of blood T cell repertoires in COVID-19. Assay used: immunoSEQ multiplex PCR; TCRdb lists only in-frame clones, some missing. The data contain 130,000 to 150,000 clones, roughly nine tenths of them singletons. The source material was peripheral blood. The receptors stem from a man younger than 30 with COVID-19, enrolled during active disease.

This clone was counted only a few times. V and J are TRBV28 and TRBJ1-6, with TRBD1 matching over 7 bases. The CDR3 has 15 residues. After removal of 3 bases from V and 7 bases from J, the junction contained 6 bases not matched to a gene. Germline V gene sequence: CDR1 MDHEN, CDR2 SYDVKM. The CDR3 sequence is CASSLEGAANSPLHF. Here the CDR3 DNA reads TGTGCCAGCAGTTTGGAGGGGGCCGCGAATTCACCCCTCCACTTT.

In its sample, this clone was seen a few times. This chain uses TRBV3-1 (or the pseudogene TRBV3-2) with TRBJ1-3; D is uncertain. The CDR3 contains 14 residues. V lost 0 bases and J lost 14, with 17 bases in between. Germline-derived CDR1 and CDR2 are LGHDT and YNNKEL (reference sequence). CDR3 DNA: TGTGCCAGCAGCCAAGAATCGGGAGCCCTCGTGCTATATTTT. Protein: CASSQESGALVLYF.

The CDR3 is CASSLLRFTEAFF. In DNA, the CDR3 is TGTGCCAGCAGCTTATTGAGGTTCACTGAAGCTTTCTTT. V is TRBV7-9 and J is TRBJ1-1; D call uncertain. V was shortened by 2 bases and J by 4 bases, with 8 bases between the two germline ends. The CDR3 has 13 amino acids. The germline V gene encodes CDR1 SEHNR and CDR2 FQNEAQ (reference sequence).

The chain couples TRBV6-5 to TRBJ2-2; 10 bases map to TRBD1. CDR1 MNHEY and CDR2 SVGAGI come from the germline V gene. The CDR3 extends over 15 amino acids. V was clipped by 6 bases and J by 6 bases; unmatched bases: 7. DNA for the CDR3: TGTGCCAGCAGAGCCGGGACAGGGGACGCCGGGGAGCTGTTTTTT. This translates into CASRAGTGDAGELFF.

CDR3 DNA: TGTGCCAGCAGTTTTGGCCCGAACACCGGGGAGCTGTTTTTT. Its translation is CASSFGPNTGELFF. This chain joins TRBV27 and TRBJ2-2; no definite D call. This CDR3 is 14 amino acids long. CDR1 MNHEY and CDR2 SMNVEV come from the germline V gene (reference sequence). V lost 3 bases and J 0 bases, leaving 5 bases between the germline ends.

V and J are TRBV28 and TRBJ2-1, with D maybe TRBD2 (6 bases). In germline, CDR1 is MDHEN, CDR2 SYDVKM. The CDR3 has 12 residues. Trimming took 2 bases from V and 9 from J, leaving 8 bases between them. The CDR3 sequence is CASSLQGGEQFF. The DNA of the CDR3 is TGTGCCAGCAGTTTACAGGGAGGTGAGCAGTTCTTC.

The chain recombines TRBV7-2 with TRBJ2-1; 11 nucleotides line up with TRBD2. This CDR3 is 17 amino acids long. V dropped 1 base and J dropped 0; count of bases not matched to a gene: 2. The germline CDR1 and CDR2 sequences are SGHTA and FQGNSA. The CDR3 region is CASSLVGLAGSYNEQFF. As DNA, the CDR3 is TGTGCCAGCAGCTTAGTCGGACTAGCGGGCTCCTACAATGAGCAGTTCTTC.

The V call is TRBV5-1, the J call TRBJ2-2; TRBD2 matches at 8 bases. The trim removed 4 bases at V and 5 bases at J, leaving 7 bases unmatched. Germline V gene data show CDR1 as SGHRS and CDR2 as YFSETQ. The CDR3 extends over 15 amino acids. Written as DNA, the CDR3 is TGCGCCAGCAGCCCAAGCGGGAGCCTTACCGGGGAGCTGTTTTTT. This translates into CASSPSGSLTGELFF.

The genes are TRBV3-1 (or the pseudogene TRBV3-2) and TRBJ1-2; D call uncertain. V dropped 0 bases and J dropped 5 bases, with 10 bases sitting between them. Germline lookup yields CDR1 LGHDT and CDR2 YNNKEL (reference sequence). The CDR3 contains 14 residues. The CDR3 protein is CASSQDSGRYGYTF. In DNA form, the CDR3 reads TGTGCCAGCAGCCAAGATTCGGGAAGATATGGCTACACCTTC.

J is TRBJ1-2 and V is TRBV6-5; 8 bases agree with TRBD1. J was trimmed by 7 bases and V by 4 bases; bases with no gene match: 11. CDR3 size: 15 residues. Germline V gene sequence: CDR1 MNHEY, CDR2 SVGAGI. In nucleotides, the CDR3 is TGTGCCAGCAGTTCGTCGGGACAGGTAGATGGTGGCTACACCTTC. This translates into CASSSSGQVDGGYTF.

The table lists this clone with a few counts. This chain uses TRBV4-1 with TRBJ2-1, with D possibly TRBD2 on 5 matching bases. The CDR3 spans 17 residues. Trimming shortened V by 0 bases and J by 1 base, and 13 bases separated the two germline ends. In germline, CDR1 is MGHRA, CDR2 YSYEKL. The CDR3 DNA reads as TGCGCCAGCAGCCAAGATCCCCCGGGATGGTCCTACAATGAGCAGTTCTTC. This encodes CASSQDPPGWSYNEQFF.

The V and J genes are TRBV5-1 and TRBJ2-7; D not resolved. This CDR3 spans 14 amino acids. Trimming removed 0 bases at V and 4 bases at J, with 11 bases between. Germline-derived CDR1 and CDR2 are SGHRS and YFSETQ. The CDR3 nucleotides are TGCGCCAGCAGCTTGGCCGGGTCTCTATACGAGCAGTACTTC. Protein product: CASSLAGSLYEQYF. Full variable domain (remainder filled in from reference TRBV5-1 and TRBJ2-7): KAGVTQTPRYLIKTRGQQVTLSCSPISGHRSVSWYQQTPGQGLQFLFEYFSETQRNKGNFPGRFSGRQFSNSRSEMNVSTLELGDSALYLCASSLAGSLYEQYFGPGTRLTVT.

This rearrangement joins TRBV9 to TRBJ2-5, with 7 nucleotides matching TRBD1. The CDR3 length is 14 residues. V dropped 5 bases and J dropped 5; count of bases not matched to a gene: 9. Germline V gene sequence: CDR1 SGDLS, CDR2 YYNGEE. CDR3 nucleotides: TGTGCCAGCAGTGTCGGGACAGCCAGGGAGACCCAGTACTTC. Protein product: CASSVGTARETQYF.

The chain links TRBV5-1 to TRBJ1-1, with TRBD1 as a possible D gene (6 bases). Trimming shortened V by 5 bases and J by 3 bases, and 17 bases separated the two germline ends. CDR3 size: 15 residues. The germline V gene encodes CDR1 SGHRS and CDR2 YFSETQ. The CDR3 region is CASRVTTRQDTEAFF. CDR3 nucleotide sequence: TGCGCCAGCAGAGTTACAACGAGACAGGACACTGAAGCTTTCTTT. Complete variable domain (other parts from reference TRBV5-1 and TRBJ1-1): KAGVTQTPRYLIKTRGQQVTLSCSPISGHRSVSWYQQTPGQGLQFLFEYFSETQRNKGNFPGRFSGRQFSNSRSEMNVSTLELGDSALYLCASRVTTRQDTEAFFGQGTRLTVV.

Only one count was recorded for this clone. The rearrangement joins TRBV9 to TRBJ1-1; a weak D match, TRBD1 (6 bases). This CDR3 comprises 15 residues. The V end lost 7 bases, the J end lost 2 bases, and 18 bases lay between the germline ends. CDR1 SGDLS and CDR2 YYNGEE come from the germline V gene. CDR3 in amino acids: CASGGAQTGNTEAFF. The CDR3 DNA reads TGTGCCAGCGGGGGGGCCCAGACGGGTAACACTGAAGCTTTCTTT.

CDR3 sequence: CASSQLKGPPRTGSYEQYF. As DNA, the CDR3 is TGTGCCAGCAGCCAGCTAAAGGGCCCTCCGCGGACAGGATCCTACGAGCAGTACTTC. The chain is built from TRBV3-1 (or the pseudogene TRBV3-2) and TRBJ2-7, with 7 bases lining up with TRBD1. Germline CDR1 LGHDT, CDR2 YNNKEL (reference sequence). The V segment lost 3 bases and the J segment 1 base; nucleotides outside the gene matches: 18. The CDR3 totals 19 residues.

The CDR3 nucleotides read TGTGCCACCAGCAGAGATCGCCGGACAAACTACGAGCAGTACTTC. This gives the protein CATSRDRRTNYEQYF. The rearrangement uses TRBV15 and TRBJ2-7, with a possible D match to TRBD1 (5 bases). Per the germline V gene, CDR1 is LNHNV and CDR2 is YYDKDF (reference sequence). V lost 0 bases and J lost 3, with 12 bases in between. The CDR3 spans 15 residues.

The V call is TRBV4-3, the J call TRBJ2-7; 10 nucleotides match TRBD1. This CDR3 spans 17 amino acids. J lost 2 bases, V lost 0 bases, and 7 bases had no gene match. Germline CDR1 is LGHNA and CDR2 is YSLEER. DNA of the CDR3: TGCGCCAGCAGCCAAGAGACCCCCGGGACAGGGGCCTACGAGCAGTACTTC. This encodes CASSQETPGTGAYEQYF.

The chain employs TRBV10-3 and TRBJ1-6; 10 nucleotides agree with TRBD1. CDR3 length: 14 amino acids. CDR1 is ENHRY, CDR2 SYGVKD, per germline. The ends lost 7 bases at V and 7 bases at J; junction bases unmatched: 4. The CDR3 coding sequence is TGTGCCATCACCTCGGGACAGGGGAATTCACCCCTCCACTTT. It codes for CAITSGQGNSPLHF.

The chain links TRBV7-3 to TRBJ2-5; 10 nucleotides line up with TRBD2. With V trimmed by 6 bases and J by 5 bases, 12 bases remained unmatched. The CDR3 has 16 amino acids. Germline CDR1 and CDR2: SGHTA and FQGTGA. The CDR3 spells CASSSRGAGGRETQYF. The DNA for the CDR3 is TGTGCCAGCAGTTCAAGGGGAGCGGGAGGGAGGGAGACCCAGTACTTC.